This T cell receptor (beta chain) appears in the sequencing data of a study of T-cell memory formation after mild COVID-19. Study context: Largely, the TCR clusters proved donor specific. Study-wide findings and caveats: The finding that pre-infection memory included some responding clones suggested that cross-reactive memory joined.

MiXCR, applied by TCRdb to the 5' RACE reads, yields one record per CDR3 protein. The sample contains roughly 370,000 distinct CDR3 sequences, about 16% of which appear only once. V lost 4 bases to trimming and J lost 7 bases, with 17 bases between them. Germline V gives CDR1 KGHSH, CDR2 LQKENI. This CDR3 contains 15 residues. This clonotype was detected a few times. Its specificity is unknown. The sequenced sample was PBMCs or a T cell subset sorted from them (not recorded which). The chain is built from TRBV18 and TRBJ1-5; a possible D gene is TRBD1 (6 bases). The source is a man in his late teens or twenties who had mild COVID-19 (a few samples of this study predate the infection). Cell type and time point are not known. DNA of the CDR3: TGTGCCAGCTCACAATTCGCACAGGGAGGGCAGCCCCAGCATTTT. It translates to CASSQFAQGGQPQHF.